This TCR beta chain was recovered during a study of PD-L1 blockade in urothelial cancer. Across the whole study: Anywhere from 0 to 3 prior chemotherapy regimens had been received by patients.

Spiking of synthetic TCR analog templates was performed in each PCR. Data came from immunoSEQ multiplex PCR; TCRdb stores just in-frame clones and leaves some out. Seen here are tens of thousands of clones, around 93% observed once, and the top ten hold around 0.87%. Time point denoted: peripheral blood 6 weeks after treatment start. The CDR3 is 16 amino acids. V lost 3 bases, J lost 4 bases, and 17 bases lay in between. Germline-derived CDR1 and CDR2 are SEHNR and FQNEAQ (reference sequence). The TCR sequence derives from a woman older than 75 with urothelial cancer. This chain connects TRBV7-9 to TRBJ2-3, with D tentatively TRBD1 (5 bases). Specimen: PBMCs, collected around atezolizumab (anti-PD-L1) treatment. The CDR3 spells CASSFAARLGPDTQYF. CDR3 nucleotides: TGTGCCAGCAGCTTCGCAGCTCGGTTGGGGCCAGATACGCAGTATTTT.